Listed below are T cell receptor beta chains from one sample, sequenced in a study of early T cells in non-severe SARS-CoV-2 infection. TCRdb reanalysed the 5' RACE reads using MiXCR and keeps one entry per CDR3 protein. The sample shows 55,000 to 75,000 distinct CDR3 sequences, less than 10% of them seen only once. The sample taken for sequencing was whole blood. The receptors derive from an adult who was a healthcare worker with PCR-confirmed SARS-CoV-2 infection or an uninfected control (not recorded which). The conserved cysteine and the conserved F or W are not part of the CDR3 here. A D gene is named only where the DNA matches it firmly.

TRBV7-2	TRBD1	TRBJ2-3	ASSPRQGRSDTQY
TRBV4-1	-	TRBJ1-4	ASSQAGQGSEILF
TRBV28	TRBD1	TRBJ2-1	ASSLQGAPENEQF
TRBV5-5	-	TRBJ1-5	ASRPGLSGSQPQH
TRBV24-1	-	TRBJ2-6	ATSDPTALDSPGANVLT
TRBV7-8	-	TRBJ1-1	ASSFTGTEAF
TRBV6-1	TRBD1	TRBJ2-2	ASSTNHGQGGTGELF
TRBV5-1	TRBD1	TRBJ2-5	ASSLGGQGAKTQY
TRBV18	-	TRBJ2-3	ASSPPSTPDTQY
TRBV6-1	-	TRBJ2-2	ASPTKNTGELF
TRBV7-7	-	TRBJ2-5	ASSPSWTPSPKGETQY
TRBV6-2/TRBV6-3	-	TRBJ2-1	ASSRPTLKDPGEQF
TRBV5-1	TRBD1	TRBJ1-4	ASSWAAGDRNEKLF
TRBV6-4	TRBD1	TRBJ1-6	ASSQEGGRSPLH
TRBV5-6	TRBD2	TRBJ2-5	ASSPGTSVGETQY
TRBV12-3/TRBV12-4	-	TRBJ1-2	ASSFQQWTGQT
TRBV29-1	-	TRBJ2-3	SVRGAITDTQY
TRBV20-1	-	TRBJ1-1	SAPTHTVNTEAF
TRBV12-3/TRBV12-4	-	TRBJ1-1	ASSITTRNTEAF
TRBV15	TRBD1	TRBJ2-3	ATRIDYRGNTQY
TRBV5-1	-	TRBJ2-2	ASSLEQPAGELF
TRBV12-3/TRBV12-4	-	TRBJ2-3	ASSIPTGGDTQY
TRBV19	-	TRBJ2-1	ASNPPGRGYNEQF
TRBV28	-	TRBJ2-2	ASSSFSAVNTGELF
TRBV6-5	TRBD1	TRBJ2-3	ASSQLHRGRDTQY
TRBV25-1	-	TRBJ2-5	ASSERDDPKRETQY
TRBV2	TRBD1	TRBJ2-1	ASSSSGGEKGEQF
TRBV5-1	TRBD1	TRBJ1-2	ASSSPGQPAGYT
TRBV2	-	TRBJ1-2	ASSEAWASGYT
TRBV30	-	TRBJ1-6	AWSASFENSPLH
TRBV5-1	TRBD2	TRBJ2-3	ASSAGGVTDTQY
TRBV11-2	TRBD2	TRBJ2-3	ASSLNAGGDTQY
TRBV20-1	-	TRBJ1-4	SARDHKTNEKLF
TRBV5-4	-	TRBJ2-5	ASSWGTVQETQY
TRBV29-1	-	TRBJ2-1	SVRAQGSSYNEQF
TRBV6-6	-	TRBJ2-1	ASSYARGAGYNEQF
TRBV5-8	-	TRBJ2-3	ASSWDGSTDTQY
TRBV12-3/TRBV12-4	-	TRBJ1-3	ASSLGGISGNTIY
TRBV11-2	-	TRBJ2-4	ASSLGGHLAKNIQY
TRBV5-1	-	TRBJ2-1	ASSLDLGNEQF
TRBV18	-	TRBJ1-6	ASSPRNSPLH
TRBV5-1	-	TRBJ2-5	ASAELTGIQETQY
TRBV6-5	TRBD2	TRBJ2-1	ASSLTGGGVGNEQF
TRBV12-3/TRBV12-4	TRBD2	TRBJ2-3	ASTSGTSATQY
TRBV18	-	TRBJ2-3	ASSPGGGPGDTQY
TRBV12-3/TRBV12-4	-	TRBJ1-2	ASSAQGYGYT
TRBV7-8	-	TRBJ1-5	ASSLSSYTGRNQPQH
TRBV7-9	-	TRBJ2-5	ASSYLGGQETQY
TRBV4-1	-	TRBJ2-5	ASSQEGGQPSGQETQY